The 17 T cell receptor beta chains below were found in one sample sequenced in a study of cytomegalovirus exposure and HLA in healthy donors. The data were produced by immunoSEQ multiplex PCR, yet TCRdb's version contains in-frame clones alone and is incomplete. The sample has about 200,000 clones, around 90% seen once. Sequencing input: PBMCs. The source of these receptors is a woman in her late teens or twenties in good health and CMV-seropositive.

The chain joins TRBV15 to TRBJ2-1; 7 positions match TRBD2. CDR1 and CDR2 from the germline V gene are LNHNV and YYDKDF (reference sequence). The CDR3 totals 16 residues. J gave up 0 bases and V 4 bases, and 6 bases lay outside the gene matches. CDR3 sequence reads: CATSKLLASSYNEQFF. The CDR3, as DNA: TGTGCCACCAGCAAACTACTAGCGAGCTCCTACAATGAGCAGTTCTTC.

CDR3 DNA: TGTGCCAGCAGTTTTTCACAGGGATTAAATGAAAAACTGTTTTTT. This gives the protein CASSFSQGLNEKLFF. The chain has TRBV27 and TRBJ1-4, with D possibly being TRBD1 (6 bases). Germline V lookup: CDR1 MNHEY, CDR2 SMNVEV (reference sequence). CDR3 size: 15 residues. V was pared by 3 bases and J by 5 bases, with 13 bases between.

The CDR3 DNA is TGTGCCACCAGCAGGGGCGGGAGGGCCGGGAATGAGCAGTTCTTC. This translates into CATSRGGRAGNEQFF. The chain recombines TRBV15 with TRBJ2-1; 9 nucleotides agree with TRBD2. This CDR3 region has 15 residues. Per germline, CDR1 LNHNV and CDR2 YYDKDF (reference sequence). V lost 3 bases and J lost 7; bases outside the gene matches: 7.

The V and J genes are TRBV5-5 and TRBJ1-1; 8 bases agree with TRBD1. The CDR3 is 15 amino acids. In germline, CDR1 is SGHKS, CDR2 YYEKEE (reference sequence). V dropped 0 bases and J dropped 5; count of bases not matched to a gene: 6. The CDR3 is CASSLARTGKTEAFF. In DNA, the CDR3 is TGTGCCAGCAGCTTGGCCAGGACAGGGAAGACTGAAGCTTTCTTT.

This clone was counted once. The V gene is TRBV29-1, the J gene TRBJ2-7, with 8 bases fitting TRBD1. CDR1 is SQVTM, CDR2 ANQGSEA, per germline. This CDR3 contains 12 residues. V trimming: 6 bases; J trimming: 7 bases; junction bases outside the gene matches: 8. CDR3 DNA sequence: TGCAGCGTCAGACAGGGGATTTTAGAGCAGTACTTC. It encodes CSVRQGILEQYF.

V is TRBV27 and J is TRBJ1-2, with D uncertain. Germline V gene sequence: CDR1 MNHEY, CDR2 SMNVEV (reference sequence). V was shortened by 0 bases and J by 8 bases, with 13 bases between the two germline ends. The length of the CDR3 is 14 residues. CDR3 loop: CASSLSGDYSGYTF. CDR3 bases: TGTGCCAGCAGTTTATCGGGCGACTATTCCGGCTACACCTTC.

The rearrangement joins TRBV6-1 to TRBJ2-3, with D uncertain. Trimming cost V 3 bases and J 2 bases, with 12 bases left between them. This CDR3 has 15 residues. CDR1 and CDR2 from the germline V gene are MNHNS and SASEGT. Here the CDR3 DNA reads TGTGCCAGCAGTGATGGCAGTTTGTACACAGATACGCAGTATTTT. Translated: CASSDGSLYTDTQYF.

This chain uses TRBV2 with TRBJ2-5; 13 nucleotides align to TRBD2. This CDR3 is built from 14 residues. CDR1 SNHLY and CDR2 FYNNEI come from the germline V gene. The ends lost 6 bases at V and 6 bases at J; junction bases unmatched: 4. Here the CDR3 reads CASRGLAGLKTQYF. CDR3 sequence (DNA): TGTGCCAGCAGGGGACTAGCGGGATTAAAGACCCAGTACTTC.

CDR3 loop: CASSVDGSGRQETQYF. CDR3 bases: TGTGCCAGCAGCGTAGACGGTAGCGGGAGGCAAGAGACCCAGTACTTC. This chain uses TRBV9 with TRBJ2-5; TRBD2 matches at 10 bases. The CDR3 length is 16 residues. Germline V gene data show CDR1 as SGDLS and CDR2 as YYNGEE. J lost 2 bases, V lost 0 bases, and 4 bases had no gene match.

This chain joins TRBV6-1 and TRBJ1-5, with a tentative D call TRBD1 (5 bases). Germline V CDR1 and CDR2: MNHNS, SASEGT. The CDR3 contains 15 residues. Trimming took 2 bases from V and 4 from J, leaving 12 bases between them. The CDR3 coding sequence is TGTGCCAGCAGTGAAATAAGGGGAGGAAATCAGCCCCAGCATTTT. This gives the protein CASSEIRGGNQPQHF.

This rearrangement joins TRBV28 to TRBJ1-2; D uncertain. Germline V gene lookup returns CDR1 MDHEN and CDR2 SYDVKM. V lost 6 bases and J lost 4, with 18 bases in between. The length of the CDR3 is 15 residues. This chain's CDR3 is CASRLAGSFGYGYTF. The CDR3 DNA follows: TGTGCCAGCAGATTAGCGGGGTCTTTTGGCTATGGCTACACCTTC.

This chain uses TRBV6-6 with TRBJ1-1, with D possibly TRBD1 on 5 matching bases. CDR3 size: 15 residues. The germline V gene encodes CDR1 MNHNY and CDR2 SVGAGI (reference sequence). V lost 0 bases to trimming and J lost 5 bases, with 13 bases between them. CDR3 region: CASSYSGQGTTEAFF. CDR3 in DNA: TGTGCCAGCAGTTACTCGGGTCAGGGAACGACTGAAGCTTTCTTT.

The rearrangement links TRBV15 to TRBJ2-1, with D perhaps matching TRBD2 (6 bases). Germline CDR1 is LNHNV and CDR2 is YYDKDF (reference sequence). V gave up 0 bases and J gave up 8 bases, with 17 bases separating them. The CDR3 extends over 16 amino acids. The CDR3: CATSRDPPPGEDEQFF. The CDR3, as DNA: TGTGCCACCAGCAGAGACCCACCACCCGGGGAGGATGAGCAGTTCTTC.

This rearrangement joins TRBV28 to TRBJ2-5, with 10 positions matching TRBD2. The V gene's germline CDR1 is MDHEN and CDR2 SYDVKM. The V and J ends lost 5 bases and 3 bases, in that order; junction bases with no gene match: 3. The CDR3 contains 14 residues. Here the CDR3 DNA reads TGTGCCAGCAGTGCCGGACTAGCGGAAGAGACCCAGTACTTC. This encodes CASSAGLAEETQYF.

The chain employs TRBV18 and TRBJ2-2; perhaps TRBD1 as D (6 bases). Trimming cost V 4 bases and J 1 base, with 10 bases left between them. CDR3 length equals 15 residues. Germline-derived CDR1 and CDR2 are KGHSH and LQKENI. This CDR3 is CASSLSDRNTGELFF. CDR3 in DNA: TGTGCCAGCTCACTCTCGGACAGGAACACCGGGGAGCTGTTTTTT.

The chain combines TRBV28 with TRBJ2-1; 7 nucleotides match TRBD2. CDR1 MDHEN and CDR2 SYDVKM come from the germline V gene. The CDR3 has 16 residues. The V gene end was trimmed by 6 bases and the J gene end by 1 base; junction bases not matched to a gene: 9. CDR3 in amino acids: CASSGWEGQSYNEQFF. The CDR3 nucleotides read TGTGCCAGCAGCGGATGGGAGGGCCAGTCCTACAATGAGCAGTTCTTC.

DNA for the CDR3: TGCGCCAGCAGCTTGGTCGGCAGGGGGCCCTCCGAGCAGTACTTC. Protein: CASSLVGRGPSEQYF. J is TRBJ2-7 and V is TRBV5-1; 8 bases agree with TRBD1. CDR1 and CDR2 (germline): SGHRS, YFSETQ. The CDR3 length is 15 residues. The V segment lost 0 bases and the J segment 6 bases; nucleotides outside the gene matches: 8.